This T cell receptor beta chain stems from a study of blood T cell repertoires in COVID-19. This study enrolled people aged 18 to 89 from about 26 US geographic areas. Self-reported history from a screening survey and questionnaire set each donor's cohort. TCRdb's table, derived via immunoSEQ multiplex PCR, lists solely in-frame clones and lacks some. Here the sample spans some 290,000 clones, approximately 91% being singletons. Trimming at V came to 6 bases and at J to 13 bases, leaving 9 bases not matched to a gene. The CDR3 sequence is 12 residues long. CDR1 and CDR2 from the germline V gene are MNHEY and SVGAGI.

This receptor was obtained from a woman aged 40 to 50 with acute COVID-19. Sequenced sample: PBMCs or T cells enriched from blood (not recorded which). The genes are TRBV6-5 and TRBJ2-4, with 7 bases aligning to TRBD1. CDR3 amino acids: CASSQSRDRQYF. The CDR3 DNA is TGTGCCAGCAGCCAATCTCGGGACAGACAGTACTTC.